The entry below gives a single T cell receptor (beta chain) sequence along with its context. Original processing methods: Researchers report that nucleated cell counts were estimated from reference gene primer amplification. Data came from immunoSEQ multiplex PCR; TCRdb stores just in-frame clones and leaves some out. V and J calls and clone size are as listed in that table; D and trimming were resolved from the DNA. The sample lists 110,000 or so clones, around 80% occurring once. The entry originates in a study of blood T cell repertoires in COVID-19. In the study overall: Specimens from acute and convalescent COVID-19 originated in the United States, Italy and Spain.

Germline V lookup: CDR1 WSHSY, CDR2 SAAADI. CDR3 size: 16 residues. V lost 3 bases, J lost 3 bases, and 8 bases stayed unmatched. Sample: peripheral blood. The sequence came from a man aged 70-80 years with acute or convalescent COVID-19. The chain carries TRBV10-2 and TRBJ2-5; 9 bases are shared with TRBD2. This CDR3 is CASSDRRLAGKETQYF. CDR3 nucleotide sequence: TGCGCCAGCAGTGATAGAAGGCTAGCGGGGAAAGAGACCCAGTACTTC.